Here is one TCR beta chain with its context. This clonotype has a count of ten or more. Its recognized antigen is unknown. No much larger clonotype is one base removed from it; base qualities were not supplied. This sample was taken from a study of T-cell memory formation after mild COVID-19 (dated by TCRdb to the early 2020s). Notes on the research overall: TCR sequence clusters from the two donors were found to be largely donor specific. Longitudinal TCRalpha and TCRbeta repertoire sequencing tracked T-cell clones expanding and contracting after mild COVID-19 in a couple of donors. Two young, previously healthy adult volunteers, one female and one male, were included in the cohort. The study at large found these results: Clones contracting from day 15 to 85 had balanced CD4/CD8 phenotypes, while a second wave expanding from day 15 to 37 was biased towards CD4+. Some responding clones were detected in pre-infection memory, suggesting pre-existing cross-reactive memory T cells joined the SARS-CoV-2 response. Only a couple of mild cases were covered by the study, and larger cohorts that include severe cases with pre-infection samples were considered necessary. Whether the second-wave clones peaking on day 37 were SARS-CoV-2 specific was not confirmed. Contracting CD4+ clones appeared mostly in the CM and EM memory subsets, whereas CD8+ clones were enriched in EMRA.

PBMCs were isolated by Ficoll-Paque density gradient centrifugation. Instrument on record: Illumina NovaSeq 6000. Using 5'RACE with constant-segment primers, TCRalpha and TCRbeta cDNA libraries were constructed, with sample barcodes and unique molecular identifiers added in the process. RNA was extracted from every sample with Trizol reagent. The libraries were amplified in two PCR steps, and the second step added a second sample barcode and Illumina TruSeq adapters. Libraries were sequenced on an Illumina NovaSeq with 2 x 150 bp paired-end reads. The original pipeline was this. Demultiplexing of reads and collapsing into UMI-guided consensus sequences were performed with migec v1.2.7. Using mixcr v2.1.11, UMI consensuses were aligned to TRA and TRB V and J templates and then assembled into clonotypes. Expanded or contracted clonotypes were those called significant by both edgeR and NoisET, with noise models trained on biological replicates. For edgeR calls, the thresholds were a false discovery rate-adjusted p below 0.01 and a log2 fold-change of 1. As an exploratory analysis of dynamics, max-normalized trajectories of the 1000 most abundant clonotypes were examined with PCA combined with hierarchical clustering. Each responding clone was given a CD4 or CD8 phenotype based on the CD4+ and CD8+ repertoires, which had been sequenced separately. The public reads were reanalyzed by TCRdb: fastp trimming at Q25, MiXCR alignment, in-frame beta chains only. Rows matching on CDR3 protein sequence are summarized as one entry with the most common DNA and genes. The V and J calls shown here were made by TCRdb, not taken from the authors' results. A total of fewer than 650,000 distinct CDR3 sequences appear in this sample, approximately 21% of them only once. The ten largest clones represent 7.5% to 9.5% of the sample.

The germline ends are 16 bases apart after V is trimmed by 7 bases and J by 9 bases. From cysteine to phenylalanine, the CDR3 is 14 amino acids long. The DNA shown is the 42-base CDR3, in frame from base 1. The sequence derives from an adult woman who had mild COVID-19 (a few samples of this study predate the infection). The sample titles of this study are shuffled in the database, so cell type and time point are left out; the donor was told from shared clones. Sequencing was performed on PBMCs or a T cell subset sorted from them (not recorded which). The chain employs TRBV12-3 or TRBV12-4 and TRBJ1-6, with no D gene named confidently. The CDR3 amino acid sequence is: CASTSGLHSSPLHF. The base sequence is TGTGCCAGCACCAGCGGGTTGCACAGTTCACCCCTCCACTTT.